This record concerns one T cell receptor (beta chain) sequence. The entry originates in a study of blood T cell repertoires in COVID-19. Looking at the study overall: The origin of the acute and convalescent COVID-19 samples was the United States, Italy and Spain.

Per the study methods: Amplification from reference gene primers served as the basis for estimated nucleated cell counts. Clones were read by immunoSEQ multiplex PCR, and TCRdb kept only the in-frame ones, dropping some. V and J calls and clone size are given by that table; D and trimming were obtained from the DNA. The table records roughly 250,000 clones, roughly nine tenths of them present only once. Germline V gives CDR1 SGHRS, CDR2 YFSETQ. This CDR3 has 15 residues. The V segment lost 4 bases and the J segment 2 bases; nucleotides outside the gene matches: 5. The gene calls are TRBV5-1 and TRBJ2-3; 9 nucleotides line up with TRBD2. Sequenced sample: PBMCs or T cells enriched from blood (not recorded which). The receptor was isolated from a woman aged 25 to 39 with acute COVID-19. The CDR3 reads CASSMVAGVTDTQYF. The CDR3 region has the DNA TGCGCCAGCAGCATGGTAGCGGGAGTCACAGATACGCAGTATTTT.